Each of the 7 T cell receptor beta chains below was sequenced from the same sample in a study of identical twins. TCRdb reprocessed the 5' RACE reads with MiXCR, giving one entry per CDR3 protein. The sample has hundreds of thousands of distinct CDR3 sequences; roughly 6.2% are singletons. Sequencing input: naive T cells sorted from blood. These receptor sequences come from a man aged 18 to 29 in good health.

CDR3 loop: CASDRGRFEETQYF. CDR3 in DNA: TGTGCCTCAGACAGGGGGCGGTTTGAAGAGACCCAGTACTTC. This rearrangement joins TRBV30 to TRBJ2-5, with TRBD1 identical over 10 bases. Germline assignment: CDR1 GTSNPN and CDR2 SVGIG (reference sequence). Trimming removed 7 bases from V and 3 bases from J; junction bases left unmatched: 8. This CDR3 has 14 amino acids.

This clonotype was detected many times. This chain links TRBV20-1 with TRBJ2-3, with 11 nucleotides matching TRBD2. This CDR3 comprises 15 residues. In germline, CDR1 is DFQATT, CDR2 SNEGSKA (reference sequence). Trimming took 5 bases from V and 1 from J; bases not matched to a gene: 5. CDR3 residues: CSADPGLAGTDTQYF. CDR3 DNA sequence: TGCAGTGCTGACCCGGGACTAGCGGGCACAGATACGCAGTATTTT.

This clonotype turned up a few times. The DNA of the CDR3 is TGTGCCAGCAGTACAGGGGGCTACGAGCAGTACTTC. This encodes CASSTGGYEQYF. The chain joins TRBV27 to TRBJ2-7; TRBD1 matches 8 bases. Losses at the gene ends were 5 bases for V and 3 bases for J; bases not matched to a gene: 0. This CDR3 is 12 amino acids long. Germline values: CDR1 MNHEY, CDR2 SMNVEV (reference sequence).

This clonotype was seen only a few times. The CDR3 coding sequence is TGTGCCAGCTCACCGCCGGGGATGGGGGCCAACGTCCTGACTTTC. Protein sequence: CASSPPGMGANVLTF. The rearrangement links TRBV18 to TRBJ2-6, with TRBD2 as a possible D gene (5 bases). Looked up from germline, CDR1 is KGHSH and CDR2 is LQKENI. CDR3 length equals 15 residues. Trimming shortened V by 3 bases and J by 4 bases, and 10 bases separated the two germline ends.

In this sample, this clonotype turned up a few times. The V gene is TRBV4-2, the J gene TRBJ2-5; 8 bases fit TRBD2. The CDR3 is 16 residues long. With 1 base clipped from V and 5 bases from J, the junction kept 9 bases outside the gene matches. Germline loops: CDR1 LGHNA, CDR2 YNFKEQ. CDR3 in DNA: TGTGCCAGCAGCCAAGGGGGCGGGAGGAACGGGGAGACCCAGTACTTC. It specifies CASSQGGGRNGETQYF.

This clonotype has a count of ten or more. The chain employs TRBV10-3 and TRBJ1-2; D uncertain. Trimming shortened V by 0 bases and J by 4 bases, and 6 bases separated the two germline ends. CDR3 length equals 13 residues. Germline CDR1 and CDR2: ENHRY and SYGVKD. CDR3 nucleotides: TGTGCCATCAGTGAGTCCGCTGTCTATGGCTACACCTTC. Encoded protein: CAISESAVYGYTF.

In its sample, this clonotype was seen a few times. The chain combines TRBV12-3 or TRBV12-4 with TRBJ2-3; D unresolved. The ends were cut back, 6 bases at V and 2 bases at J, with 9 bases in the middle. The CDR3 totals 13 residues. CDR3 amino acids: CASRERLTDTQYF. CDR3 nucleotides: TGTGCCAGCAGGGAACGGCTCACAGATACGCAGTATTTT.